The 20 T cell receptor beta chains below come from one sample, sequenced in a study of T-cell memory formation after mild COVID-19. TCRdb itself ran the 5' RACE reads through MiXCR, one entry per CDR3 protein. The sample holds 250,000 to 350,000 distinct CDR3 sequences, roughly 17% seen once. The sample taken for sequencing was PBMCs or a T cell subset sorted from them (not recorded which). The receptor source for this set is a man between 18 and 35 years old who had mild COVID-19 (a few samples of this study predate the infection). Cell type and time point are not known.

This clonotype appeared a few times. The genes are TRBV5-1 and TRBJ2-1; D perhaps matches TRBD2 (7 bases). The V end was cut by 2 bases, the J end by 0 bases, with 18 bases between. Germline CDR1 reads SGHRS; CDR2 reads YFSETQ. This CDR3 spans 18 amino acids. This chain's CDR3 is CASSLLGASGSSYNEQFF. DNA of the CDR3: TGCGCCAGCAGCTTACTGGGGGCTAGCGGCAGCTCCTACAATGAGCAGTTCTTC.

This clonotype occurred a few times. The V gene is TRBV7-6, the J gene TRBJ1-1; possibly TRBD1 for D (5 bases). CDR3 size: 11 residues. V was trimmed by 8 bases and J by 7 bases, leaving 11 bases between them. Per the germline V gene, CDR1 is SGHVS and CDR2 is FNYEAQ. The CDR3 loop reads CASGKGIEAFF. The CDR3 DNA follows: TGTGCCAGCGGGAAGGGGATTGAAGCTTTCTTT.

The chain joins TRBV28 to TRBJ1-5, with TRBD1 matching 9 bases. The CDR3 runs 16 residues. V lost 6 bases to trimming and J lost 2 bases; unmatched junction nucleotides: 8. The V gene's germline CDR1 is MDHEN and CDR2 SYDVKM. The CDR3 loop reads CASSPLRTGGNQPQHF. The CDR3 nucleotides are TGTGCCAGCAGCCCTCTCCGGACAGGGGGCAATCAGCCCCAGCATTTT.

The chain is built from TRBV5-1 and TRBJ1-1, with D unresolved. With 3 bases removed from V and 2 bases from J, the gap between germline ends came to 17 bases. This CDR3 is 16 amino acids long. CDR1 and CDR2 (germline): SGHRS, YFSETQ. The CDR3 here is CASSSPGGLVNTEAFF. In DNA form, the CDR3 reads TGCGCCAGCAGCTCCCCAGGAGGTCTAGTAAACACTGAAGCTTTCTTT.

CDR3 loop: CASSLAQTIGTEAFF. CDR3 in DNA: TGCGCCAGCAGCTTGGCACAGACAATCGGCACTGAAGCTTTCTTT. This chain uses TRBV5-1 with TRBJ1-1; D ambiguous. Trimming took off 0 bases at V and 4 bases at J, with 13 bases between the two ends. This CDR3 comprises 15 residues. Germline lookup yields CDR1 SGHRS and CDR2 YFSETQ. The entire variable domain, with the rest obtained from reference TRBV5-1 and TRBJ1-1, is as follows: KAGVTQTPRYLIKTRGQQVTLSCSPISGHRSVSWYQQTPGQGLQFLFEYFSETQRNKGNFPGRFSGRQFSNSRSEMNVSTLELGDSALYLCASSLAQTIGTEAFFGQGTRLTVV.

The chain has TRBV20-1 and TRBJ2-7; D gene ambiguous. V was shortened by 0 bases and J by 3 bases, with 9 bases between the two germline ends. Germline V gene data show CDR1 as DFQATT and CDR2 as SNEGSKA (reference sequence). This CDR3 region has 13 residues. The CDR3 spells CSARDVAVYEQYV. For the CDR3, the DNA is TGCAGTGCTAGAGATGTCGCAGTCTACGAGCAGTACGTC.

This chain connects TRBV7-9 to TRBJ1-1; 7 bases are a match to TRBD1. V shed 5 bases, J shed 6 bases, and the junction held 9 bases outside the gene matches. This CDR3 is 14 amino acids long. Germline values: CDR1 SEHNR, CDR2 FQNEAQ (reference sequence). The DNA of the CDR3 is TGTGCCAGCAGCCCCCGACAGGGTGTTTCTGAAGCTTTCTTT. Encoded protein: CASSPRQGVSEAFF. The variable domain in full, with the rest retrieved from reference TRBV7-9 and TRBJ1-1, is DTGVSQNPRHKITKRGQNVTFRCDPISEHNRLYWYRQTLGQGPEFLTYFQNEAQLEKSRLLSDRFSAERPKGSFSTLEIQRTEQGDSAMYLCASSPRQGVSEAFFGQGTRLTVV.

The chain couples TRBV7-9 to TRBJ2-5, with D perhaps being TRBD1 or TRBD2 (5 bases each). Germline V gene lookup returns CDR1 SEHNR and CDR2 FQNEAQ (reference sequence). CDR3 size: 14 residues. Between the trimmed V and J ends, which lost 4 bases and 5 bases, there was a span of 14 bases. The CDR3 region has the DNA TGTGCCAGCAGCTCAGTTCTGGGGGAGGAGACCCAGTACTTC. Translated: CASSSVLGEETQYF.

In its sample, this clonotype was seen a few times. The chain has TRBV15 and TRBJ2-1; D is unresolved. This CDR3 has 14 amino acids. The V and J ends lost 1 base and 3 bases respectively, with 7 bases between them. CDR1 and CDR2 (germline): LNHNV, YYDKDF (reference sequence). The DNA of the CDR3 is TGTGCCACCAGCAGAGGGTCGGACTACAATGAGCAGTTCTTC. It translates to CATSRGSDYNEQFF. Based on the CDR3 plus reference TRBV15 and TRBJ2-1, the full variable domain is DAMVIQNPRYQVTQFGKPVTLSCSQTLNHNVMYWYQQKSSQAPKLLFHYYDKDFNNEADTPDNFQSRRPNTSFCFLDIRSPGLGDTAMYLCATSRGSDYNEQFFGPGTRLTVL.

This clonotype has just a few counts. The chain carries TRBV15 and TRBJ2-4; a possible D gene is TRBD2 (5 bases). This CDR3 is built from 15 residues. The V end was cut by 3 bases, the J end by 2 bases, with 11 bases between. Germline-derived CDR1 and CDR2 are LNHNV and YYDKDF (reference sequence). The CDR3 is CATSRGEEPKNIQYF. In DNA form, the CDR3 reads TGTGCCACCAGCAGGGGAGAGGAGCCCAAAAACATTCAGTACTTC.

The chain joins TRBV29-1 to TRBJ2-3; D is possibly TRBD2 (5 bases). This CDR3 comprises 13 residues. The V gene lost 4 bases and the J gene lost 0 bases, with 8 bases spanning the gap. Germline V gene data show CDR1 as SQVTM and CDR2 as ANQGSEA. The chain's CDR3 is CSVVPGSTDTQYF. The CDR3, as DNA: TGCAGCGTTGTCCCGGGAAGCACAGATACGCAGTATTTT.

The rearrangement joins TRBV29-1 to TRBJ2-1; TRBD2 agrees at 13 bases. The V gene end was trimmed by 6 bases and the J gene end by 0 bases; junction bases not matched to a gene: 8. Germline-derived CDR1 and CDR2 are SQVTM and ANQGSEA. The CDR3 sequence is 17 residues long. CDR3 in amino acids: CSVAGLAGRSSYNEQFF. CDR3 DNA sequence: TGCAGCGTGGCGGGACTAGCGGGGCGAAGCTCCTACAATGAGCAGTTCTTC.

This clonotype was observed a few times. The V and J genes are TRBV20-1 and TRBJ1-2; D unclear. CDR1 and CDR2 (germline): DFQATT, SNEGSKA (reference sequence). This CDR3 comprises 11 residues. The germline V and J ends were trimmed by 2 bases and 5 bases, with 6 bases remaining between them. The CDR3 here is CSARREYGYTF. The CDR3 DNA sequence: TGCAGTGCTAGAAGAGAGTATGGCTACACCTTC.

The chain carries TRBV6-5 and TRBJ1-1; tentative D call: TRBD1 (6 bases). From germline, CDR1 is MNHEY and CDR2 SVGAGI. V dropped 0 bases and J dropped 8 bases, with 16 bases sitting between them. The CDR3 sequence is 15 residues long. As DNA, the CDR3 is TGTGCCAGCAGTTACTCGAATAGTCTCGGGGGCGAAGCTTTCTTT. Translating it yields CASSYSNSLGGEAFF.

This chain links TRBV7-8 with TRBJ2-1, with 8 bases matching TRBD1. Germline V lookup: CDR1 SGHVS, CDR2 FQNEAQ. V shed 6 bases, J shed 4 bases, and the junction held 2 bases outside the gene matches. The CDR3 has 13 residues. CDR3 nucleotide sequence: TGTGCCAGCAGGAACAGGGGGTACAATGAGCAGTTCTTC. Translated, it gives CASRNRGYNEQFF.

This chain uses TRBV29-1 with TRBJ1-2; no reliable D call. This CDR3 contains 13 residues. The V and J ends lost 4 bases and 1 base respectively, with 10 bases between them. Germline-derived CDR1 and CDR2 are SQVTM and ANQGSEA. The CDR3 DNA is TGCAGCGTTGTCGGTCCCTTTAACTATGGCTACACCTTC. It encodes CSVVGPFNYGYTF.

This clonotype was found many times. This chain links TRBV5-1 with TRBJ2-1, with D perhaps TRBD2 (6 bases). With 3 bases removed from V and 4 bases from J, the gap between germline ends came to 14 bases. Germline loops: CDR1 SGHRS, CDR2 YFSETQ. The CDR3 totals 15 residues. CDR3 bases: TGCGCCAGCAGCTCCACCGTGGGGGGATACAATGAGCAGTTCTTC. It encodes CASSSTVGGYNEQFF. Full variable domain (missing parts from reference TRBV5-1 and TRBJ2-1): KAGVTQTPRYLIKTRGQQVTLSCSPISGHRSVSWYQQTPGQGLQFLFEYFSETQRNKGNFPGRFSGRQFSNSRSEMNVSTLELGDSALYLCASSSTVGGYNEQFFGPGTRLTVL.

This clonotype was counted only a few times. The gene calls are TRBV7-6 and TRBJ2-5; D could derive from TRBD1 or TRBD2 (5 bases each). Germline V gene lookup returns CDR1 SGHVS and CDR2 FNYEAQ. This CDR3 spans 18 amino acids. Trimming cost V 0 bases and J 7 bases, with 24 bases left between them. In DNA form, the CDR3 reads TGTGCCAGCAGCTTAGCACTAACCGGGACCCATTGGAGCGCGACCCAGTACTTC. Translation: CASSLALTGTHWSATQYF.

This clonotype has a handful of counts. This sequence joins TRBV25-1 and TRBJ1-3, with D unclear. Trimming took 3 bases from V and 0 from J, leaving 9 bases between them. Germline CDR1 is MGHDK and CDR2 is SYGVNS. This CDR3 has 15 residues. This CDR3 reads CASSDRLLSGNTIYF. Written as DNA, the CDR3 is TGTGCCAGCAGTGATAGACTCCTCTCTGGAAACACCATATATTTT.

This clonotype came up a few times. The chain couples TRBV5-1 to TRBJ1-1, with 12 bases lining up with TRBD1. CDR3 size: 17 residues. Germline trimming cut 8 bases from V and 4 bases from J; bases unmatched to any gene: 15. In germline, CDR1 is SGHRS, CDR2 YFSETQ. CDR3 coding DNA: TGCGCCAGTTGGAAGACGCCGGGACAGGGGGCGAGCACTGAAGCTTTCTTT. Its translation is CASWKTPGQGASTEAFF.